This entry lists 28 T cell receptor beta chains sequenced from one sample in a study of shared clonotypes between healthy human individuals. The protocol was immunoSEQ multiplex PCR, while the TCRdb copy is restricted to in-frame clones and leaves out a portion. The repertoire holds 750,000 to 1,000,000 clones, 90% to 95% seen once, with about 25% in the top ten. The naive CD8 population came from CD45RO-negative cells selected for CCR7, without terminally differentiated effector memory CD45RA+ cells. Sample: naive CD8+ T cells sorted from blood. The receptor source for this set is a young man in good health.

The V and J genes are TRBV7-2 and TRBJ1-4; D is undetermined. Germline loops: CDR1 SGHTA, CDR2 FQGNSA. Trimming took off 3 bases at V and 0 bases at J, with 8 bases between the two ends. This CDR3 spans 15 amino acids. CDR3 nucleotide sequence: TGTGCCAGCAGCTTTGAAGAGTCAACTAATGAAAAACTGTTTTTT. Translation gives CASSFEESTNEKLFF.

The table lists this clone with a count of one. V usage is TRBV6-6 and J usage is TRBJ1-2, with unresolved D. The germline gives CDR1 MNHNY, CDR2 SVGAGI (reference sequence). The V gene lost 5 bases and the J gene lost 4 bases, with 14 bases spanning the gap. CDR3 length: 14 amino acids. CDR3 sequence (DNA): TGTGCCAGCAGTGTTGGTAGGGTCGGCTATGGCTACACCTTC. Its protein product is CASSVGRVGYGYTF.

This chain uses TRBV5-1 with TRBJ2-1; 9 bases are a match to TRBD2. CDR1 and CDR2 (germline): SGHRS, YFSETQ. The CDR3 is made up of 14 amino acids. Losses at the gene ends were 3 bases for V and 6 bases for J; bases not matched to a gene: 4. The CDR3 reads CASSSGLAFNEQFF. The CDR3 DNA sequence: TGCGCCAGCAGCTCCGGACTAGCGTTCAATGAGCAGTTCTTC.

The chain couples TRBV6-1 to TRBJ2-7; D gene uncertain. The length of the CDR3 is 13 residues. The V and J ends lost 1 base and 2 bases respectively, with 6 bases between them. The V gene's germline CDR1 is MNHNS and CDR2 SASEGT. The CDR3 bases are TGTGCCAGCAGTGAAGATAGGGCCTACGAGCAGTACTTC. Protein: CASSEDRAYEQYF.

This sequence joins TRBV10-1 and TRBJ2-1; no clear D gene. The CDR3 loop spans 12 amino acids. V was trimmed by 3 bases and J by 7 bases, leaving 7 bases between them. Per the germline V gene, CDR1 is WNHNN and CDR2 is SYGVQD (reference sequence). The chain's CDR3 is CASSDPENEQFF. CDR3 bases: TGCGCCAGCAGTGACCCAGAGAATGAGCAGTTCTTC.

This clone was counted a few times. In the same sample, other DNA sequences code for this CDR3. The chain uses TRBV28 and TRBJ2-7; D unresolved. CDR1 MDHEN and CDR2 SYDVKM come from the germline V gene. The CDR3 totals 12 residues. The V end lost 2 bases, the J end lost 3 bases, and 5 bases lay between the germline ends. DNA for the CDR3: TGTGCCAGCAGTTTAGAGGACTACGAGCAGTACTTC. This gives the protein CASSLEDYEQYF.

This chain joins TRBV2 and TRBJ1-4; D perhaps matches TRBD1 (6 bases). The CDR3 is 15 residues long. V gave up 4 bases and J gave up 1 base, with 10 bases separating them. Per the germline V gene, CDR1 is SNHLY and CDR2 is FYNNEI. The CDR3 DNA sequence: TGTGCCAGCAGTGGACAGGTTTTAACTAATGAAAAACTGTTTTTT. Translating gives CASSGQVLTNEKLFF.

A single count supports this clone. The rearrangement links TRBV9 to TRBJ2-2; D is possibly TRBD1 or TRBD2 (5 bases each). The CDR3 has 15 residues. Germline V CDR1 and CDR2: SGDLS, YYNGEE. Trimming took off 4 bases at V and 1 base at J, with 11 bases between the two ends. CDR3 sequence: CASSPRDLNTGELFF. CDR3 bases: TGTGCCAGCAGCCCCCGGGACCTGAACACCGGGGAGCTGTTTTTT.

The rearrangement links TRBV4-1 to TRBJ2-5; TRBD2 might be the D (7 bases). CDR1 MGHRA and CDR2 YSYEKL come from the germline V gene. The CDR3 has 16 residues. Trimming pared 1 base from V and 2 bases from J, leaving 14 bases between. CDR3 nucleotides: TGCGCCAGCAGCCAAGCTGGAAGCGGGACACAAGAGACCCAGTACTTC. This encodes CASSQAGSGTQETQYF.

V is TRBV7-6 and J is TRBJ2-7; 9 bases are shared with TRBD1. Germline V gene sequence: CDR1 SGHVS, CDR2 FNYEAQ. V dropped 0 bases and J dropped 5; count of bases not matched to a gene: 8. This CDR3 has 16 amino acids. CDR3 amino acids: CASSLAHGTGPHEQYF. CDR3 coding DNA: TGTGCCAGCAGCTTAGCTCACGGGACAGGGCCCCACGAGCAGTACTTC. Variable domain in full (rest from reference TRBV7-6 and TRBJ2-7): GAGVSQSPRYKVTKRGQDVALRCDPISGHVSLYWYRQALGQGPEFLTYFNYEAQQDKSGLPNDRFSAERPEGSISTLTIQRTEQRDSAMYRCASSLAHGTGPHEQYFGPGTRLTVT.

CDR3 residues: CASSLVSSEYNEQFF. The CDR3 nucleotides read TGTGCCAGCAGCTTAGTGTCTAGCGAATACAATGAGCAGTTCTTC. The chain combines TRBV7-9 with TRBJ2-1; TRBD2 is a possible D gene (6 bases). The germline gives CDR1 SEHNR, CDR2 FQNEAQ (reference sequence). This CDR3 region has 15 residues. The V end was cut by 1 base, the J end by 4 bases, with 11 bases between.

This clone was counted ten times or more. The CDR3 nucleotides read TGCGCCAGCAGCCTACAGGGATATAATGGCTACACCTTC. It codes for CASSLQGYNGYTF. The chain uses TRBV10-2 and TRBJ1-2; TRBD1 might be the D (6 bases). CDR1 WSHSY and CDR2 SAAADI come from the germline V gene. There are 13 residues in the CDR3. Trimming stripped 6 bases from V and 6 bases from J, with 14 bases between.

The genes are TRBV30 and TRBJ2-7; TRBD2 matches 10 bases. The CDR3 has 13 residues. Germline V gene sequence: CDR1 GTSNPN, CDR2 SVGIG (reference sequence). J was trimmed by 6 bases and V by 0 bases; bases with no gene match: 2. The CDR3 here is CAWSVVAGGEQYF. The CDR3 bases are TGTGCCTGGAGTGTGGTAGCGGGAGGCGAGCAGTACTTC.

The chain is built from TRBV9 and TRBJ1-4; TRBD1 might be the D (5 bases). This CDR3 spans 15 amino acids. Germline CDR1 SGDLS, CDR2 YYNGEE. Deletions cut 0 bases from V and 10 bases from J, with 16 bases between. CDR3 sequence reads: CASSVGNRGGGKLFF. CDR3 in DNA: TGTGCCAGCAGCGTAGGGAATAGGGGTGGTGGAAAACTGTTTTTT.

As for this clone: The same CDR3 can be traced to other DNA sequences in this sample. The V call is TRBV19, the J call TRBJ1-1; D is uncertain. The CDR3 covers 13 residues. Germline CDR1 reads LNHDA; CDR2 reads SQIVND (reference sequence). With 3 bases removed from V and 0 bases from J, the gap between germline ends came to 5 bases. The CDR3 sequence: CASSIAVNTEAFF. For the CDR3, the DNA is TGTGCCAGTAGTATTGCGGTGAACACTGAAGCTTTCTTT.

V gene TRBV7-9 combines with J gene TRBJ1-3; a weak D match, TRBD1 (5 bases). Germline loops: CDR1 SEHNR, CDR2 FQNEAQ (reference sequence). This CDR3 region has 18 residues. Trimming took off 6 bases at V and 0 bases at J, with 21 bases between the two ends. CDR3 coding DNA: TGTGCCAGCAGGGCCAGCTGGGAGCGGGGCCTCTCTGGAAACACCATATATTTT. Its translation is CASRASWERGLSGNTIYF.

This chain uses TRBV10-1 with TRBJ1-1; no reliable D call. V lost 8 bases and J 0 bases, leaving 19 bases between the germline ends. The germline gives CDR1 WNHNN, CDR2 SYGVQD (reference sequence). This CDR3 comprises 16 residues. CDR3 in DNA: TGCGCCAGCTCCATCGATTGGGTGGCGATGAACACTGAAGCTTTCTTT. It is translated as CASSIDWVAMNTEAFF.

V is TRBV18 and J is TRBJ1-5, with D tentatively TRBD1 (5 bases). The CDR3 spans 16 residues. CDR1 is KGHSH, CDR2 LQKENI, per germline. V lost 1 base and J lost 1, with 11 bases in between. The CDR3 sequence is CASSPRQPSSNQPQHF. In DNA form, the CDR3 reads TGTGCCAGCTCACCACGACAGCCAAGCAGCAATCAGCCCCAGCATTTT.

The CDR3 loop reads CASSTLAGGPDYNEQFF. The CDR3 DNA reads as TGTGCCAGCAGTACTCTAGCGGGAGGGCCGGATTACAATGAGCAGTTCTTC. The V gene is TRBV9, the J gene TRBJ2-1, with 12 bases matching TRBD2. Trimming cost V 5 bases and J 4 bases; bases outside gene matches: 10. The CDR3 consists of 17 residues. Germline V gene data show CDR1 as SGDLS and CDR2 as YYNGEE.

About this clone: The identical CDR3 is also encoded by other nucleotide sequences in the sample. The chain joins TRBV28 to TRBJ2-1; D unclear. The ends were cut back, 3 bases at V and 4 bases at J, with 4 bases in the middle. The CDR3 is 12 amino acids. Germline V gene lookup returns CDR1 MDHEN and CDR2 SYDVKM. This chain's CDR3 is CASSLRYNEQFF. CDR3 nucleotides: TGTGCCAGCAGTTTGAGGTACAATGAGCAGTTCTTC. The full variable domain, rest sourced from reference TRBV28 and TRBJ2-1, is DVKVTQSSRYLVKRTGEKVFLECVQDMDHENMFWYRQDPGLGLRLIYFSYDVKMKEKGDIPEGYSVSREKKERFSLILESASTNQTSMYLCASSLRYNEQFFGPGTRLTVL.

The chain recombines TRBV2 with TRBJ2-1; D gene ambiguous. The CDR3 has 14 amino acids. Germline assignment: CDR1 SNHLY and CDR2 FYNNEI. Trimming shortened V by 7 bases and J by 3 bases, and 13 bases separated the two germline ends. CDR3 bases: TGTGCCAGCAACTTATTGGGTGTCTACAATGAGCAGTTCTTC. As protein: CASNLLGVYNEQFF.

Of note for this clone: The identical CDR3 is also encoded by other nucleotide sequences in the sample. The chain couples TRBV7-9 to TRBJ1-5, with unresolved D. Trimming cost V 1 base and J 6 bases, with 4 bases left between them. The CDR3 is 12 amino acids. Germline values: CDR1 SEHNR, CDR2 FQNEAQ (reference sequence). The CDR3 nucleotides read TGTGCCAGCAGCTTAGATGGTCAGCCCCAGCATTTT. Translating gives CASSLDGQPQHF.

This chain connects TRBV7-8 to TRBJ2-3; the D gene is possibly TRBD2 (5 bases). The CDR3 sequence is 16 residues long. Between the trimmed V and J ends, which lost 1 base and 1 base, there was a span of 12 bases. From germline, CDR1 is SGHVS and CDR2 FQNEAQ. CDR3 region: CASSLGSGFGTDTQYF. Here the CDR3 DNA reads TGTGCCAGCAGCTTAGGTTCGGGATTTGGCACAGATACGCAGTATTTT.

The rearrangement links TRBV27 to TRBJ1-1, with D possibly matching TRBD1 (6 bases). V lost 3 bases and J lost 5, with 13 bases in between. CDR1 and CDR2 from the germline V gene are MNHEY and SMNVEV (reference sequence). The CDR3 consists of 14 residues. CDR3 sequence (DNA): TGTGCCAGCAGTTTGGGGGGGCGGGGGACTGAAGCTTTCTTT. Its translation: CASSLGGRGTEAFF.

The rearrangement uses TRBV9 and TRBJ2-3, with 10 bases lining up with TRBD2. Losses at the gene ends were 2 bases for V and 5 bases for J; bases not matched to a gene: 8. Looked up from germline, CDR1 is SGDLS and CDR2 is YYNGEE. This CDR3 has 16 residues. CDR3 in DNA: TGTGCCAGCAGCGTTTATGCTAGCGGGAGTATAGATACGCAGTATTTT. It translates to CASSVYASGSIDTQYF.

V and J are TRBV6-1 and TRBJ2-7, with no clear D. This CDR3 is 13 amino acids long. Trimming left V 6 bases short and J 1 base short, with 10 bases between. Germline V gene data show CDR1 as MNHNS and CDR2 as SASEGT. The chain's CDR3 is CASRPLGSYEQYF. For the CDR3, the DNA is TGTGCCAGCAGGCCTCTTGGTTCCTACGAGCAGTACTTC.

This chain connects TRBV30 to TRBJ2-7; TRBD1 agrees at 10 bases. This CDR3 contains 14 residues. Germline CDR1 is GTSNPN and CDR2 is SVGIG (reference sequence). The ends lost 6 bases at V and 3 bases at J; junction bases unmatched: 8. The CDR3 sequence: CACEGQGTFYEQYF. The CDR3 coding sequence is TGTGCCTGTGAGGGACAGGGGACTTTCTACGAGCAGTACTTC.

This clone was counted only a few times. CDR3 in DNA: TGCGCCAGCAGCCAAGATATCGAAGATAACGAGCAGTACTTC. Encoded protein: CASSQDIEDNEQYF. The rearrangement joins TRBV4-3 to TRBJ2-7; D gene uncertain. The V gene lost 0 bases and the J gene lost 5 bases, with 11 bases spanning the gap. The CDR3 extends over 14 amino acids. Per the germline V gene, CDR1 is LGHNA and CDR2 is YSLEER.